Following are 25 T cell receptor beta chains from one sample sequenced in a study of blood T cell repertoires in COVID-19. Sequencing used immunoSEQ multiplex PCR; TCRdb keeps in-frame clones, though not all of them. The repertoire holds 300,000 or so clones, 85% to 90% seen once, with 3% to 4.5% in the top ten. The source material was peripheral blood. Receptor source: a woman between 40 and 55 years old with acute or convalescent COVID-19.

The rearrangement links TRBV5-1 to TRBJ2-2; maybe TRBD2 (6 bases). The CDR3 totals 16 residues. CDR1 is SGHRS, CDR2 YFSETQ, per germline. Between the trimmed V and J ends, which lost 0 bases and 3 bases, there was a span of 12 bases. DNA of the CDR3: TGCGCCAGCAGCTTGGTTGGGGGGTCTGACACCGGGGAGCTGTTTTTT. Translated: CASSLVGGSDTGELFF.

This chain links TRBV5-1 with TRBJ1-1; 7 bases line up with TRBD1. The germline gives CDR1 SGHRS, CDR2 YFSETQ. The CDR3 runs 13 residues. V gave up 0 bases and J gave up 8 bases; unmatched junction bases: 4. The CDR3 is CASSLEQGYEAFF. The CDR3, as DNA: TGCGCCAGCAGCTTGGAACAGGGGTACGAAGCTTTCTTT.

The gene calls are TRBV2 and TRBJ1-2; maybe TRBD1 (6 bases). Germline loops: CDR1 SNHLY, CDR2 FYNNEI. There are 17 residues in the CDR3. V lost 6 bases and J lost 4, with 24 bases in between. The CDR3: CASRLTGTRRFVYGYTF. In DNA form, the CDR3 reads TGTGCCAGCAGGCTCACAGGGACCCGCCGGTTTGTCTATGGCTACACCTTC.

The chain uses TRBV6-6 and TRBJ2-3; D might be TRBD1 (5 bases). CDR3 length: 15 amino acids. Germline V lookup: CDR1 MNHNY, CDR2 SVGAGI (reference sequence). V shed 6 bases and J shed 1 base, with 14 bases lying between them. DNA for the CDR3: TGTGCCAGCAGGGACCACAGGCAGGGCACAGATACGCAGTATTTT. Protein: CASRDHRQGTDTQYF.

This chain uses TRBV10-3 with TRBJ1-2, with 8 bases identical to TRBD1. The J segment lost 7 bases and the V segment lost 7 bases, leaving 14 bases of the junction unmatched. The CDR3 extends over 15 amino acids. CDR1 and CDR2 (germline): ENHRY, SYGVKD. In DNA form, the CDR3 reads TGTGCCATCAAACCGGGACAGGAGTTTAGGAGTGGCTACACCTTC. It translates to CAIKPGQEFRSGYTF.

The chain employs TRBV5-4 and TRBJ2-4; tentatively, D is TRBD2 (6 bases). CDR1 SGHNT and CDR2 YYREEE come from the germline V gene (reference sequence). The CDR3 length is 18 residues. V lost 3 bases and J 0 bases, leaving 19 bases between the germline ends. The CDR3 protein is CASSYGTHHLLAKNIQYF. CDR3 DNA sequence: TGTGCCAGCAGCTACGGGACTCATCACCTCCTAGCCAAAAACATTCAGTACTTC.

The J gene is TRBJ2-1, the V gene TRBV24-1; TRBD2 aligns across 9 bases. CDR1 is KGHDR and CDR2 is SFDVKD in the germline V gene. The CDR3 totals 16 residues. Trimming removed 0 bases from V and 7 bases from J; junction bases left unmatched: 6. In DNA, the CDR3 is TGTGCCACCAGTGATTTGGGCGGGGGGGCCGTAAATGAGCAGTTCTTC. It encodes CATSDLGGGAVNEQFF.

CDR3 DNA: TGCGCCAGCAGCCTCGGGACTAGCGGCCACAATGAGCAGTTCTTC. This gives the protein CASSLGTSGHNEQFF. The chain combines TRBV5-1 with TRBJ2-1, with 11 bases lining up with TRBD2. Per germline, CDR1 SGHRS and CDR2 YFSETQ. This CDR3 has 15 residues. V was clipped by 4 bases and J by 5 bases; unmatched bases: 5.

V and J are TRBV2 and TRBJ2-3; 14 bases agree with TRBD2. The CDR3 runs to 16 residues. The germline V gene encodes CDR1 SNHLY and CDR2 FYNNEI. V was pared by 3 bases and J by 6 bases, with 5 bases of the junction left unmatched. The chain's CDR3 is CASSEGLAGEADTQYF. CDR3 sequence (DNA): TGTGCCAGCAGTGAGGGACTAGCGGGGGAGGCGGATACGCAGTATTTT.

V and J are TRBV9 and TRBJ1-5, with TRBD1 as a possible D gene (6 bases). The CDR3 covers 15 residues. CDR1 is SGDLS and CDR2 is YYNGEE in the germline V gene. V was pared by 4 bases and J by 1 base, with 12 bases between. In DNA, the CDR3 is TGTGCCAGCAGCAAGGGGGGAGGGAGCAATCAGCCCCAGCATTTT. Encoded protein: CASSKGGGSNQPQHF.

The chain carries TRBV10-2 and TRBJ1-2; 7 positions agree with TRBD1. The ends lost 6 bases at V and 4 bases at J; junction bases unmatched: 8. CDR1 and CDR2 from the germline V gene are WSHSY and SAAADI. The CDR3 spans 14 residues. The CDR3 sequence is CASRGQTGSYGYTF. DNA for the CDR3: TGCGCCAGCAGGGGACAGACAGGGAGCTATGGCTACACCTTC.

The rearrangement links TRBV4-1 to TRBJ1-4; 7 positions match TRBD1. V trimming: 4 bases; J trimming: 6 bases; junction bases outside the gene matches: 8. CDR3 length equals 15 residues. CDR1 is MGHRA and CDR2 is YSYEKL in the germline V gene. CDR3 coding DNA: TGCGCCAGCAGCCTCCAGGGGGAGGAGGATGAAAAACTGTTTTTT. The encoded protein is CASSLQGEEDEKLFF.

CDR3 nucleotide sequence: TGTGCCAGCAGCCAGGGGACAGCACCGAACACTGAAGCTTTCTTT. Translating gives CASSQGTAPNTEAFF. This rearrangement joins TRBV14 to TRBJ1-1, with 7 bases identical to TRBD1. Germline CDR1 reads SGHDN; CDR2 reads FVKESK. The junction had 5 bases not matched to a gene; V was cut back by 3 bases and J by 1 base. The CDR3 loop spans 15 amino acids.

This sequence joins TRBV19 and TRBJ1-1; 12 bases fit TRBD1. Germline loops: CDR1 LNHDA, CDR2 SQIVND (reference sequence). The CDR3 runs to 16 residues. V lost 3 bases, J lost 7 bases, and 9 bases stayed unmatched. This CDR3 reads CASSISPGQGAHEAFF. The CDR3, as DNA: TGTGCCAGTAGTATTTCGCCGGGACAGGGGGCCCATGAAGCTTTCTTT.

The chain recombines TRBV19 with TRBJ2-7; 9 nucleotides line up with TRBD1. The CDR3 loop spans 14 amino acids. V was pared by 5 bases and J by 8 bases, with 10 bases of the junction left unmatched. Germline CDR1 and CDR2: LNHDA and SQIVND (reference sequence). The CDR3 is CASSAYRGRKKQYV. The CDR3 region has the DNA TGTGCCAGTAGTGCCTACAGGGGGCGTAAAAAGCAGTACGTC.

V and J are TRBV5-1 and TRBJ2-2; 9 bases are shared with TRBD2. The CDR3 length is 16 residues. With 0 bases clipped from V and 7 bases from J, the junction kept 7 bases outside the gene matches. The germline V gene has CDR1 SGHRS and CDR2 YFSETQ. The chain's CDR3 is CASSLEAGGRGGELFF. The DNA of the CDR3 is TGCGCCAGCAGCTTGGAAGCGGGGGGTCGAGGCGGGGAGCTGTTTTTT.

A remark on this clone: Sequence at one end of the junction differs from germline and may be a read error. The chain joins TRBV6-5 to TRBJ1-4; TRBD1 might be the D (5 bases). The CDR3 runs 15 residues. CDR1 is MNHEY and CDR2 is SVGAGI in the germline V gene. The CDR3 DNA follows: TGTGCCAGCACTGCTAGGAAACAGGTGGACAAGAATGGGATTTTT. Protein: CASTARKQVDKNGIF.

This clone was seen only a few times. The gene calls are TRBV7-8 and TRBJ1-1; D call uncertain. Per germline, CDR1 SGHVS and CDR2 FQNEAQ. CDR3 length equals 13 residues. V was cut by 1 base and J by 3 bases, with 6 bases left in between. CDR3 in DNA: TGTGCCAGCAGCTTAGAACTGGACACTGAAGCTTTCTTT. Protein sequence: CASSLELDTEAFF.

V gene TRBV5-1 combines with J gene TRBJ1-4; D is perhaps TRBD1 (5 bases). V was pared by 6 bases and J by 5 bases, with 17 bases between. Germline V gives CDR1 SGHRS, CDR2 YFSETQ. This CDR3 spans 15 amino acids. The CDR3 spells CASTPQDAENEKLFF. The CDR3 bases are TGCGCCAGCACTCCACAGGACGCGGAAAATGAAAAACTGTTTTTT.

The rearrangement uses TRBV10-3 and TRBJ1-3, with D perhaps TRBD1 (5 bases). The germline gives CDR1 ENHRY, CDR2 SYGVKD. The CDR3 contains 14 residues. Trimming cost V 6 bases and J 4 bases, with 13 bases left between them. CDR3 nucleotide sequence: TGTGCCATCAGCAAATCCGACAGAGGAAACACCATATATTTT. It encodes CAISKSDRGNTIYF.

The rearrangement uses TRBV18 and TRBJ2-7; D is possibly TRBD1 (6 bases). This CDR3 region has 15 residues. CDR1 and CDR2 from the germline V gene are KGHSH and LQKENI. V was shortened by 3 bases and J by 1 base, with 13 bases between the two germline ends. The CDR3 nucleotides are TGTGCCAGCTCACCTACAGGGAGTCCTTCCTACGAGCAGTACGTC. It encodes CASSPTGSPSYEQYV.

In this sample, this clone turned up once. This chain connects TRBV12-3 or TRBV12-4 to TRBJ1-1; TRBD1 is a possible D gene (6 bases). The CDR3 is made up of 12 amino acids. V was shortened by 6 bases and J by 5 bases, with 10 bases between the two germline ends. The CDR3 here is CASSYRETEAFF. The CDR3, as DNA: TGTGCCAGCAGCTACAGGGAAACTGAAGCTTTCTTT.

The V call is TRBV6-1, the J call TRBJ2-5; 11 positions agree with TRBD2. The CDR3 consists of 20 residues. V lost 1 base, J lost 2 bases, and 15 bases stayed unmatched. Germline values: CDR1 MNHNS, CDR2 SASEGT. The CDR3 nucleotides read TGTGCCAGCAGTGAAGTGATTCAGACTAGCGGGGTTGCGAATCAAGAGACCCAGTACTTC. Translation gives CASSEVIQTSGVANQETQYF.

The gene calls are TRBV5-1 and TRBJ2-3, with TRBD1 identical over 8 bases. From germline, CDR1 is SGHRS and CDR2 YFSETQ. The CDR3 has 13 residues. The J segment lost 1 base and the V segment lost 9 bases, leaving 4 bases of the junction unmatched. CDR3 protein: CATQTGGTDTQYF. DNA for the CDR3: TGCGCCACCCAGACAGGGGGCACAGATACGCAGTATTTT.

A single count supports this clone. The V call is TRBV2, the J call TRBJ1-1; D is unclear. The CDR3 has 16 amino acids. From germline, CDR1 is SNHLY and CDR2 FYNNEI. V gave up 6 bases and J gave up 0 bases, with 17 bases separating them. The DNA of the CDR3 is TGTGCCAGCAGCATAAACCTCAGGAATTTGAACACTGAAGCTTTCTTT. Translated: CASSINLRNLNTEAFF. The whole variable domain, filled in from reference TRBV2 and TRBJ1-1, reads EPEVTQTPSHQVTQMGQEVILRCVPISNHLYFYWYRQILGQKVEFLVSFYNNEISEKSEIFDDQFSVERPDGSNFTLKIRSTKLEDSAMYFCASSINLRNLNTEAFFGQGTRLTVV.